This TCR beta chain was sequenced during a study of cytomegalovirus exposure and HLA in healthy donors. While unrecorded immune exposures were likely, the donors were nominally healthy when sampled. Study results and caveats: Most TCR sequences showed up rarely, but some public TCRs showed up in many donors. In the analysis, some V segments, TRBV6-2 and TRBV6-3 included, were excluded as indistinguishable.

PCR primers comprised 60 Vbeta and 13 Jbeta primers. Some clones are missing from TCRdb's copy, which holds only in-frame ones; the method was immunoSEQ multiplex PCR. Among 200,000 to 250,000 clones listed, around 80% were seen once. Worth noting for this clone: No antigen is known for it. The junction shows a germline mismatch at one end, possibly a read error.

The germline V gene encodes CDR1 SSHAT and CDR2 FNYEAQ (reference sequence). CDR3 length: 14 amino acids. The receptor comes from a boy between 2 and 10 years old in good health and CMV-seronegative. This chain joins TRBV7-7 and TRBJ2-7; TRBD1 matches 10 bases. The sequencing input was PBMCs. In DNA, the CDR3 is TGTGCTAGCAGCCCCCGGGACAGGGGCGCCGAGCAGTACTTC. Translated: CASSPRDRGAEQYF.